These 21 T cell receptor beta chains were all obtained from the same sample, sequenced in a study of beta chain features in type 1 diabetes. What was sequenced were expressed TCRB transcripts, since all of the isolated RNA had been reverse transcribed. Libraries were prepared by immunoSEQ multiplex PCR; TCRdb keeps only in-frame clonotypes and omits some of them. The sample comprises 300,000 to 350,000 clones, roughly 14% of which are singletons, and 0.015% rests with the top ten. Their cognate antigens are unknown. Study results and limitations: People with Type 1 diabetes carried modestly yet significantly shorter TCRB CDR3s in all four CD4+ subsets.

Sample: naive CD4+ T cells from blood. Receptors were obtained from a woman under 30 with type 1 diabetes.

This clone was counted between two and nine times. The chain combines TRBV7-2 with TRBJ2-7; a possible D gene is TRBD2 (5 bases). This CDR3 spans 13 amino acids. CDR1 and CDR2 (germline): SGHTA, FQGNSA. V was cut by 2 bases and J by 6 bases, with 11 bases left in between. The DNA of the CDR3 is TGTGCCAGCAGCTTACGTCTAGCTCTCGAGCAGTACGTC. Its translation is CASSLRLALEQYV.

The rearrangement links TRBV19 to TRBJ2-1; D might be TRBD1 (6 bases). Germline lookup yields CDR1 LNHDA and CDR2 SQIVND (reference sequence). Deletions cut 4 bases from V and 5 bases from J, with 12 bases between. CDR3 size: 14 residues. DNA of the CDR3: TGTGCCAGTAGTAACGACAGGCACGACAATGAGCAGTTCTTC. Amino acid sequence: CASSNDRHDNEQFF.

As for this clone: Other DNA sequences from this sample encode an identical CDR3 as well. The rearrangement uses TRBV7-9 and TRBJ1-2; 8 nucleotides match TRBD1. Germline values: CDR1 SEHNR, CDR2 FQNEAQ (reference sequence). The CDR3 is made up of 14 amino acids. J lost 4 bases, V lost 6 bases, and 7 bases had no gene match. The CDR3 loop is CASSSDREGYGYTF. The CDR3 coding sequence is TGTGCCAGCAGTTCGGACAGGGAGGGCTATGGCTACACCTTC. Full variable domain (rest looked up from reference TRBV7-9 and TRBJ1-2): DTGVSQNPRHKITKRGQNVTFRCDPISEHNRLYWYRQTLGQGPEFLTYFQNEAQLEKSRLLSDRFSAERPKGSFSTLEIQRTEQGDSAMYLCASSSDREGYGYTFGSGTRLTVV.

The table lists this clone with a few counts. The chain joins TRBV6-5 to TRBJ1-1; tentatively, D is TRBD1 (5 bases). Trimming took 6 bases from V and 8 from J, leaving 22 bases between them. There are 15 residues in the CDR3. Germline V gene data show CDR1 as MNHEY and CDR2 as SVGAGI. The CDR3 spells CASRLGRYGTSEAFF. The CDR3 DNA follows: TGTGCCAGCAGACTAGGGAGATACGGGACTTCCGAAGCTTTCTTT.

This clone came up a few times. This chain joins TRBV2 and TRBJ2-6, with a tentative D call TRBD2 (7 bases). Trimming stripped 6 bases from V and 4 bases from J, with 13 bases between. This CDR3 is 15 amino acids long. CDR1 is SNHLY and CDR2 is FYNNEI in the germline V gene. As DNA, the CDR3 is TGTGCCAGCAGCTTGGGGGGGCTCGGGGCCAACGTCCTGACTTTC. Protein: CASSLGGLGANVLTF.

This clone came up many times. The CDR3 DNA sequence: TGCAGCGTTGTGGAAAGCGGCATTCAGTACTTC. It encodes CSVVESGIQYF. The genes are TRBV29-1 and TRBJ2-4, with D possibly TRBD2 on 5 matching bases. The CDR3 is made up of 11 amino acids. With 4 bases removed from V and 9 bases from J, the gap between germline ends came to 10 bases. CDR1 and CDR2 from the germline V gene are SQVTM and ANQGSEA. The full variable domain, rest sourced from reference TRBV29-1 and TRBJ2-4, is SAVISQKPSRDICQRGTSLTIQCQVDSQVTMMFWYRQQPGQSLTLIATANQGSEATYESGFVIDKFPISRPNLTFSTLTVSNMSPEDSSIYLCSVVESGIQYFGAGTRLSVL.

This clone was found a few times. CDR3 sequence (DNA): TGCGCCAGCAGCTTTCAACCGGGACAGGGCAGGAACGAGCAGTACGTC. Its protein product is CASSFQPGQGRNEQYV. The chain employs TRBV5-1 and TRBJ2-7; 9 bases map to TRBD1. Germline trimming cut 2 bases from V and 5 bases from J; bases unmatched to any gene: 11. The CDR3 covers 16 residues. CDR1 SGHRS and CDR2 YFSETQ come from the germline V gene.

This clone was seen only a few times. V and J are TRBV7-2 and TRBJ2-3; possible D gene TRBD2, 5 bases. The CDR3 length is 15 residues. Germline V gene data show CDR1 as SGHTA and CDR2 as FQGNSA. Trimming pared 5 bases from V and 0 bases from J, leaving 12 bases between. The DNA for the CDR3 is TGTGCCAGCAGCCTTCAGGAGCGGAGCACAGATACGCAGTATTTT. Protein sequence: CASSLQERSTDTQYF.

The chain combines TRBV30 with TRBJ2-7; D might be TRBD1 (5 bases). Trimming stripped 2 bases from V and 0 bases from J, with 8 bases between. The CDR3 totals 13 residues. Germline V gene data show CDR1 as GTSNPN and CDR2 as SVGIG (reference sequence). CDR3 nucleotides: TGTGCCTGGAGTCCCCAGGGCTCCTACGAGCAGTACTTC. It specifies CAWSPQGSYEQYF.

This clone was seen more than once but under ten times. This chain's CDR3 is CASSPRAGRGTEAFF. For the CDR3, the DNA is TGTGCCAGCAGCCCTCGGGCCGGTCGGGGCACTGAAGCTTTCTTT. The rearrangement uses TRBV7-9 and TRBJ1-1; D is undetermined. The V end lost 5 bases, the J end lost 4 bases, and 17 bases lay between the germline ends. Germline CDR1 is SEHNR and CDR2 is FQNEAQ (reference sequence). The CDR3 has 15 residues.

The rearrangement uses TRBV29-1 and TRBJ1-1; 8 bases map to TRBD1. Trimming cost V 7 bases and J 4 bases; bases outside gene matches: 14. Germline lookup yields CDR1 SQVTM and CDR2 ANQGSEA. CDR3 length: 15 residues. The CDR3 DNA reads TGCAGCGGGGAAGAGGGCAGGGGGCTAATCACTGAAGCTTTCTTT. Translating gives CSGEEGRGLITEAFF. The full variable domain, rest sourced from reference TRBV29-1 and TRBJ1-1, is SAVISQKPSRDICQRGTSLTIQCQVDSQVTMMFWYRQQPGQSLTLIATANQGSEATYESGFVIDKFPISRPNLTFSTLTVSNMSPEDSSIYLCSGEEGRGLITEAFFGQGTRLTVV.

There are a few counts of this clone. The V gene is TRBV5-1, the J gene TRBJ1-1; D gene uncertain. V was clipped by 2 bases and J by 11 bases, with 13 bases between them. This CDR3 contains 12 residues. The germline V gene has CDR1 SGHRS and CDR2 YFSETQ. The DNA of the CDR3 is TGCGCCAGCAGCTTTGAGGGAGTCGGGGCTTTCTTT. Protein: CASSFEGVGAFF.

CDR3 loop: CASSVEPPDRVNEQFF. CDR3 in DNA: TGTGCCAGCAGCGTAGAACCCCCAGACAGGGTAAATGAGCAGTTCTTC. V gene TRBV9 combines with J gene TRBJ2-1; 7 positions agree with TRBD1. With V trimmed by 0 bases and J by 7 bases, 10 bases remained unmatched. Germline V gene sequence: CDR1 SGDLS, CDR2 YYNGEE. CDR3 size: 16 residues.

The J gene is TRBJ1-5, the V gene TRBV2, with a weak D call TRBD1 (6 bases). Looked up from germline, CDR1 is SNHLY and CDR2 is FYNNEI. V lost 5 bases, J lost 1 base, and 9 bases lay in between. The CDR3 spans 14 residues. The CDR3 coding sequence is TGTGCCAGCAGTAGGGACACGAGCAATCAGCCCCAGCATTTT. Translation gives CASSRDTSNQPQHF.

The rearrangement links TRBV7-6 to TRBJ2-6; no clear D. Trimming pared 5 bases from V and 4 bases from J, leaving 6 bases between. Germline CDR1 reads SGHVS; CDR2 reads FNYEAQ. CDR3 length: 13 residues. The CDR3 protein is CASSKEGANVLTF. In nucleotides, the CDR3 is TGTGCCAGCAGCAAGGAGGGGGCCAACGTCCTGACTTTC.

CDR3 residues: CASRRQGSYNEQFF. DNA for the CDR3: TGTGCCAGCAGGAGACAGGGGTCATACAATGAGCAGTTCTTC. The chain carries TRBV7-9 and TRBJ2-1; 8 bases are shared with TRBD1. This CDR3 spans 14 amino acids. Germline CDR1 reads SEHNR; CDR2 reads FQNEAQ (reference sequence). Germline trimming cut 6 bases from V and 4 bases from J; bases unmatched to any gene: 5.

The chain uses TRBV5-4 and TRBJ1-4, with 9 bases that match TRBD1. The CDR3 has 14 residues. J was trimmed by 5 bases and V by 4 bases; bases with no gene match: 3. CDR1 is SGHNT, CDR2 YYREEE, per germline (reference sequence). The CDR3 is CASSVGTGNEKLFF. The CDR3 DNA follows: TGTGCCAGCAGCGTCGGGACAGGGAATGAAAAACTGTTTTTT.

The rearrangement uses TRBV30 and TRBJ1-5; D uncertain. Per the germline V gene, CDR1 is GTSNPN and CDR2 is SVGIG (reference sequence). This CDR3 has 13 residues. Trimming left V 6 bases short and J 3 bases short, with 12 bases between. The CDR3 is CACKDKDNQPQHF. CDR3 sequence (DNA): TGTGCCTGCAAAGACAAGGACAATCAGCCCCAGCATTTT.

The chain couples TRBV4-3 to TRBJ2-1, with 7 positions matching TRBD1. Germline V gene lookup returns CDR1 LGHNA and CDR2 YSLEER. V lost 0 bases and J lost 8; bases outside the gene matches: 10. The CDR3 runs 16 residues. The CDR3 DNA reads as TGCGCCAGCAGCCAAGAGGTTACTAGAGGGGGCCATGAGCAGTTCTTC. Translated, it gives CASSQEVTRGGHEQFF.

This chain uses TRBV6-1 with TRBJ2-7; 7 positions agree with TRBD2. The V and J ends lost 4 bases and 7 bases, in that order; junction bases with no gene match: 7. CDR1 and CDR2 from the germline V gene are MNHNS and SASEGT. The CDR3 totals 13 residues. As DNA, the CDR3 is TGTGCCAGCAGTGCACCGGGACTACAAGAGCAGTACGTC. As protein: CASSAPGLQEQYV.

CDR3 in amino acids: CASSLDSDTQYF. The CDR3 coding sequence is TGTGCCAGCAGCTTAGACTCAGATACGCAGTATTTT. This chain connects TRBV7-2 to TRBJ2-3; D is ambiguous. The CDR3 is 12 residues long. V was clipped by 1 base and J by 4 bases, with 3 bases between them. Germline lookup yields CDR1 SGHTA and CDR2 FQGNSA.